The rows below give T cell receptor beta chains drawn from one sample of a study of blood T cell repertoires in COVID-19. Sequencing used immunoSEQ multiplex PCR; TCRdb keeps in-frame clones, though not all of them. This sample has about 200,000 clones, with 75% to 85% found just once. Sequencing input: PBMCs or T cells enriched from blood (not recorded which). These receptors all stem from a man in his forties who had recovered from COVID-19. Both conserved end residues are trimmed from each CDR3.

V	J	CDR3
TRBV6-2/TRBV6-3	TRBJ2-3	ASSYATGTRVSRWNTDTQY
TRBV4-2	TRBJ1-4	ASSPVGGGTGKEKLF
TRBV19	TRBJ2-6	ASSLGTFFSGANVLT
TRBV19	TRBJ2-1	ASSSLAAPSYEQF
TRBV7-5	TRBJ2-5	ARSLAWDRGGETQY
TRBV7-2	TRBJ2-1	ASSKSTSNSYNEQF
TRBV7-3	TRBJ2-3	ASSLRPTSLRSTDTQY
TRBV5-1	TRBJ2-5	ASSLAARETQY
TRBV2	TRBJ1-4	ARGTGPYEKLF
TRBV7-8	TRBJ1-2	ASSSEPGQASRT
TRBV3-1/TRBV3-2	TRBJ2-7	ASSQAGGRYEQY
TRBV12-3/TRBV12-4	TRBJ1-4	ASSLISNEKLF
TRBV28	TRBJ1-5	ASSLMRPRGQH
TRBV11-2	TRBJ2-5	ASSLGGLVGETQY
TRBV27	TRBJ2-3	ASSSRQGSDTQY
TRBV11-2	TRBJ1-4	ASSLNRGSEKLF
TRBV9	TRBJ1-2	ASSLDRGAYGYT
TRBV5-4	TRBJ2-1	ASSSELVGMHNEQF
TRBV30	TRBJ1-2	ASGNYGYT
TRBV12-2	TRBJ2-1	ASRLGAVGTGDDNEQF
TRBV6-1	TRBJ2-2	ASSEVLADNTGELF
TRBV6-2/TRBV6-3	TRBJ2-7	ASSYGTSGSYEQY
TRBV18	TRBJ2-1	ASSSQGADYNEQF
TRBV28	TRBJ1-1	ASIKGDRSTEAF
TRBV2	TRBJ1-5	ASSDRDRNQPQH
TRBV4-3	TRBJ1-2	ASSQEAQGRFYGYT
TRBV6-6	TRBJ2-3	ASSYSGRVGTDTQY
TRBV7-3	TRBJ2-1	ASSSQQGLGNEQF
TRBV5-1	TRBJ2-7	ASSLTSSFNEQY
TRBV5-5	TRBJ1-1	ASSFPRTGDLNTEAF
TRBV13	TRBJ1-1	ASSSADRDTEAF
TRBV3-1/TRBV3-2	TRBJ1-4	ASSQDVVQGREKLF
TRBV7-3	TRBJ1-1	ASSLVGTANTEAF
TRBV29-1	TRBJ1-1	SVAVPGGTEAF
TRBV7-2	TRBJ2-2	ASSLRRRGWTGELF
TRBV5-6	TRBJ2-6	ASSSTQGNSGANVLT
TRBV7-6	TRBJ2-5	ASSLMALAETQY
TRBV7-9	TRBJ2-7	ASSSGLADEQY